These 31 T cell receptor beta chains were sequenced from one sample in a study of spatial heterogeneity in lung cancer. Study conclusions and caveats: Higher tumor mutation counts went along with higher counts of expanded intratumoral alpha and beta TCRs.

Regarding time point: sample taken at primary tumor resection. TCRdb reprocessed the 5' RACE reads with MiXCR, giving one entry per CDR3 protein. The table has some 6,100 distinct CDR3 sequences, roughly 16% seen once. The antigens of these receptors remain unknown. The sample here was lung tumor tissue, taken at surgery. The receptors here all came from a male donor with early-stage non-small cell lung cancer.

In its sample, this clonotype is medium-sized. Because the library targeted alpha chains, this beta chain is an off-target read whose size means little. V is TRBV20-1 and J is TRBJ1-2, with 9 positions matching TRBD1. Trimming at V came to 6 bases and at J to 8 bases, leaving 16 bases not matched to a gene. The CDR3 is 15 amino acids. Per the germline V gene, CDR1 is DFQATT and CDR2 is SNEGSKA (reference sequence). The CDR3 DNA sequence: TGCAGTGCCCCTAGGGGTGCACAGGGGGCGCGGGGCTACACCTTC. As protein: CSAPRGAQGARGYTF.

This clonotype was counted at least ten times. This beta chain is an off-target read within a library intended for alpha chains, so its frequency means little. This chain connects TRBV10-3 to TRBJ2-5, with TRBD1 identical over 7 bases. V was clipped by 3 bases and J by 5 bases; unmatched bases: 18. Germline V gene sequence: CDR1 ENHRY, CDR2 SYGVKD. CDR3 length: 18 residues. The CDR3 is CAISDQGREQGRMETQYF. DNA of the CDR3: TGTGCCATCAGTGATCAGGGGCGAGAACAGGGGCGTATGGAGACCCAGTACTTC.

This clonotype was seen many times. Since the library was made to target alpha chains, this beta chain is a stray read and its abundance is not meaningful. This chain uses TRBV6-5 with TRBJ2-5; D is perhaps TRBD1 or TRBD2 (6 bases each). Trimming removed 5 bases at V and 4 bases at J, with 17 bases between. This CDR3 is built from 15 residues. Per germline, CDR1 MNHEY and CDR2 SVGAGI. DNA for the CDR3: TGTGCCAGCAGTCCTGAGGGGGGCCCTAGAGAGACCCAGTACTTC. Translating it yields CASSPEGGPRETQYF.

This clonotype was detected only a few times. The size of this beta chain means little, since it is a stray read in a library made for alpha chains. J is TRBJ2-2 and V is TRBV20-1; possible D gene TRBD1, 6 bases. Germline loops: CDR1 DFQATT, CDR2 SNEGSKA (reference sequence). V was cut by 5 bases and J by 3 bases, with 16 bases left in between. This CDR3 is built from 15 residues. CDR3 region: CSAEKGGSDTGELFF. The CDR3 DNA is TGCAGTGCTGAGAAAGGGGGTTCGGACACCGGGGAGCTGTTTTTT.

By its share, this clonotype is medium-sized. A library made for alpha chains picked up this beta chain off target, so its size means little. This chain uses TRBV12-3 or TRBV12-4 with TRBJ2-7, with TRBD2 identical over 7 bases. Trimming cost V 9 bases and J 5 bases; bases outside gene matches: 7. CDR3 length: 12 amino acids. The CDR3 sequence: CASWGGFDEQYF. The DNA for the CDR3 is TGTGCCAGTTGGGGGGGGTTCGACGAGCAGTACTTC.

This clonotype is medium-sized in the sample. Since the library was made to target alpha chains, this beta chain is a stray read and its abundance is not meaningful. This sequence joins TRBV4-3 and TRBJ1-1; the D gene is possibly TRBD1 (6 bases). Trimming stripped 2 bases from V and 1 base from J, with 14 bases between. CDR3 length: 16 amino acids. From germline, CDR1 is LGHNA and CDR2 YSLEER. The CDR3 here is CASSQLSRDKNTEAFF. CDR3 nucleotide sequence: TGCGCCAGCAGCCAATTAAGTAGGGACAAGAACACTGAAGCTTTCTTT.

This clonotype is deemed medium-sized. The library was built for alpha chains, so this beta chain is an off-target read and its size means little. The chain combines TRBV7-3 with TRBJ2-3, with D uncertain. This CDR3 is built from 14 residues. Germline lookup yields CDR1 SGHTA and CDR2 FQGTGA. The germline V and J ends were trimmed by 6 bases and 0 bases, with 10 bases remaining between them. DNA for the CDR3: TGTGCCAGCAGTCCCGCAAGGAGCACAGATACGCAGTATTTT. The encoded protein is CASSPARSTDTQYF.

This clonotype rates as medium-sized. The library was prepared for alpha chains; this beta chain is a stray read, so its frequency means little. V and J are TRBV7-2 and TRBJ2-1; D is possibly TRBD2 (6 bases). CDR3 length equals 15 residues. V was shortened by 0 bases and J by 5 bases, with 11 bases between the two germline ends. In germline, CDR1 is SGHTA, CDR2 FQGNSA. This CDR3 reads CASSLAPGLHNEQFF. CDR3 sequence (DNA): TGTGCCAGCAGCTTAGCACCGGGACTGCACAATGAGCAGTTCTTC.

This clonotype was observed a handful of times. The size of this beta chain means little, since it is a stray read in a library made for alpha chains. The V gene is TRBV19, the J gene TRBJ1-2; D not certain. This CDR3 spans 13 amino acids. Trimming stripped 7 bases from V and 1 base from J, with 10 bases between. The germline V gene has CDR1 LNHDA and CDR2 SQIVND (reference sequence). The CDR3 DNA reads TGTGCCAGTACCCCCCCCGGTAACTATGGCTACACCTTC. As protein: CASTPPGNYGYTF.

This clonotype showed up many times. This beta chain appears as a stray read in a library generated for alpha chains; its size is not informative. The rearrangement joins TRBV7-3 to TRBJ1-6, with D perhaps TRBD1 (5 bases). The CDR3 spans 14 residues. Trimming pared 2 bases from V and 7 bases from J, leaving 9 bases between. Germline CDR1 and CDR2: SGHTA and FQGTGA. The CDR3 nucleotides read TGTGCCAGCAGCTTATCAGGGTTGAATTCACCCCTCCACTTT. Translated: CASSLSGLNSPLHF.

By share, this clonotype counts as medium-sized. The library was built for alpha chains, so this beta chain is an off-target read and its size means little. V gene TRBV12-3 or TRBV12-4 combines with J gene TRBJ1-1; TRBD1 might be the D (5 bases). This CDR3 has 13 residues. V lost 6 bases to trimming and J lost 0 bases, with 8 bases between them. This CDR3 reads CASSGHMNTEAFF. The CDR3 nucleotides are TGTGCCAGCAGCGGACATATGAACACTGAAGCTTTCTTT.

By its share, this clonotype is medium-sized. As an off-target read in a library built for alpha chains, this beta chain has a frequency of little significance. The chain has TRBV9 and TRBJ2-3; D not certain. V was pared by 0 bases and J by 2 bases, with 10 bases between. The CDR3 is 15 amino acids. Germline V lookup: CDR1 SGDLS, CDR2 YYNGEE. The CDR3 loop reads CASSVGILFTDTQYF. CDR3 nucleotide sequence: TGTGCCAGCAGCGTAGGGATCCTCTTCACAGATACGCAGTATTTT.

About this clonotype itself: This beta chain is a stray sequence in a library constructed for alpha chains; its clone size is not meaningful. The J gene is TRBJ2-3, the V gene TRBV7-9, with D unresolved. The ends were cut back, 5 bases at V and 2 bases at J, with 26 bases in the middle. The CDR3 runs 19 residues. Germline-derived CDR1 and CDR2 are SEHNR and FQNEAQ (reference sequence). This chain's CDR3 is CASSNQLGRRKDDTDTQYF. The CDR3, as DNA: TGTGCCAGCAGCAACCAGCTGGGAAGACGGAAAGATGACACAGATACGCAGTATTTT.

Comment on this clonotype: Since it is a stray read in a library aimed at alpha chains, this beta chain has a size that is not meaningful. V gene TRBV19 combines with J gene TRBJ2-7; 9 nucleotides agree with TRBD2. V lost 4 bases and J lost 0; bases outside the gene matches: 7. The CDR3 consists of 16 residues. Germline CDR1 LNHDA, CDR2 SQIVND (reference sequence). The DNA for the CDR3 is TGTGCCAGTAGTAGGGAGACTAGCGGAGCCTCCTACGAGCAGTACTTC. This translates into CASSRETSGASYEQYF.

As concerns this clonotype: The library was prepared for alpha chains; this beta chain is a stray read, so its frequency means little. This chain uses TRBV7-6 with TRBJ1-1; no reliable D call. The V and J ends lost 6 bases and 4 bases respectively, with 12 bases between them. The CDR3 spans 13 residues. CDR1 is SGHVS and CDR2 is FNYEAQ in the germline V gene. The CDR3 spells CASSSDGSTEAFF. The CDR3 DNA is TGTGCCAGCAGTTCCGACGGCTCCACTGAAGCTTTCTTT. The complete variable domain, with remaining parts taken from reference TRBV7-6 and TRBJ1-1, reads GAGVSQSPRYKVTKRGQDVALRCDPISGHVSLYWYRQALGQGPEFLTYFNYEAQQDKSGLPNDRFSAERPEGSISTLTIQRTEQRDSAMYRCASSSDGSTEAFFGQGTRLTVV.

By share, this clonotype ranks as medium-sized (0.01 to 0.1%). This beta chain is a stray sequence in a library constructed for alpha chains; its clone size is not meaningful. The genes are TRBV6-1 and TRBJ1-1; D is possibly TRBD1 (5 bases). The CDR3 is made up of 14 amino acids. With 6 bases removed from V and 1 base from J, the gap between germline ends came to 12 bases. Germline V CDR1 and CDR2: MNHNS, SASEGT. The CDR3 protein is CASRSTDANTEAFF. The CDR3 nucleotides read TGTGCCAGCAGGTCGACAGATGCGAACACTGAAGCTTTCTTT.

This clonotype is classed as medium-sized (0.01 to 0.1%). Since it is a stray read in a library aimed at alpha chains, this beta chain has a size that is not meaningful. V gene TRBV15 combines with J gene TRBJ2-2; TRBD2 matches at 8 bases. Germline assignment: CDR1 LNHNV and CDR2 YYDKDF (reference sequence). V lost 11 bases to trimming and J lost 4 bases; unmatched junction nucleotides: 9. The CDR3 has 14 amino acids. DNA for the CDR3: TGTGCCGCTAAAGCGGGGGCCTTCACCGGGGAGCTGTTTTTT. Protein: CAAKAGAFTGELFF.

About this clonotype: This beta chain was picked up by a library intended for alpha chains and is off target, so its count carries little meaning. V usage is TRBV27 and J usage is TRBJ1-1; D perhaps matches TRBD1 (5 bases). This CDR3 has 14 amino acids. Trimming took off 7 bases at V and 1 base at J, with 13 bases between the two ends. Germline V gives CDR1 MNHEY, CDR2 SMNVEV (reference sequence). CDR3 DNA sequence: TGTGCCAGCAACCCCAGGGAGAAGAACACTGAAGCTTTCTTT. The encoded protein is CASNPREKNTEAFF.

This clonotype is medium-sized by share. This beta chain turned up in a library designed for alpha chains; as an off-target read, its abundance says little. The chain employs TRBV5-4 and TRBJ1-2; D not certain. V was trimmed by 4 bases and J by 2 bases, leaving 12 bases between them. The CDR3 has 14 residues. Germline CDR1 SGHNT, CDR2 YYREEE (reference sequence). In DNA, the CDR3 is TGTGCCAGCAGCCCGGAGATAGTGAACTATGGCTACACCTTC. Amino acid sequence: CASSPEIVNYGYTF.

In its sample, this clonotype was seen many times. The library was prepared for alpha chains; this beta chain is a stray read, so its frequency means little. The rearrangement uses TRBV12-3 or TRBV12-4 and TRBJ2-1; 9 bases are shared with TRBD2. The ends lost 5 bases at V and 10 bases at J; junction bases unmatched: 12. The CDR3 runs to 15 residues. The CDR3 is CASSPRDSGSREQFF. Here the CDR3 DNA reads TGTGCCAGCAGTCCCAGGGATAGCGGGAGTCGAGAGCAGTTCTTC.

As regards this clonotype: The library was designed around alpha chains, so this beta chain is a stray read whose abundance carries little weight. The chain uses TRBV9 and TRBJ2-2, with TRBD1 as a possible D gene (6 bases). The germline V and J ends were trimmed by 3 bases and 1 base, with 10 bases remaining between them. From germline, CDR1 is SGDLS and CDR2 YYNGEE. CDR3 length: 15 residues. In DNA form, the CDR3 reads TGTGCCAGCAGCGCCCTACAGGGGAACACCGGGGAGCTGTTTTTT. Translation gives CASSALQGNTGELFF. The full variable domain, its missing parts supplied by reference TRBV9 and TRBJ2-2, is DSGVTQTPKHLITATGQRVTLRCSPRSGDLSVYWYQQSLDQGLQFLIQYYNGEERAKGNILERFSAQQFPDLHSELNLSSLELGDSALYFCASSALQGNTGELFFGEGSRLTVL.

This clonotype counts as medium-sized (0.01 to 0.1%). Because this beta chain is a stray read in a library intended to capture alpha chains, its abundance should not be given much weight. The chain joins TRBV15 to TRBJ2-3; no firm D call. Per the germline V gene, CDR1 is LNHNV and CDR2 is YYDKDF (reference sequence). The CDR3 has 15 amino acids. V was trimmed by 1 base and J by 3 bases, leaving 11 bases between them. The CDR3 DNA follows: TGTGCCACCAGCAGAGTCAGGACCGGGACAGATACGCAGTATTTT. It yields the protein CATSRVRTGTDTQYF.

Comments on this clonotype: Because this beta chain is a stray read in a library intended to capture alpha chains, its abundance should not be given much weight. The CDR3 DNA reads as TGTGCCAGCAGCGGGCAGGGGCCCAATCAGCCCCAGCATTTT. Protein product: CASSGQGPNQPQHF. The chain couples TRBV7-2 to TRBJ1-5, with D perhaps TRBD1 (6 bases). Trimming stripped 5 bases from V and 3 bases from J, with 11 bases between. The CDR3 is 14 amino acids. CDR1 is SGHTA and CDR2 is FQGNSA in the germline V gene.

Points on this clonotype: The size of this beta chain means little, since it is a stray read in a library made for alpha chains. Here the CDR3 reads CASSLRRGDTDTQYF. CDR3 DNA: TGTGCCAGCAGCTTAAGGCGGGGCGACACAGATACGCAGTATTTT. The chain links TRBV7-2 to TRBJ2-3, with a possible D match to TRBD2 (6 bases). The germline V and J ends were trimmed by 2 bases and 2 bases, with 11 bases remaining between them. The germline CDR1 and CDR2 sequences are SGHTA and FQGNSA. This CDR3 has 15 residues.

The sample holds many counts of this clonotype. Within a library made for alpha chains, this beta chain is off target, and its count is uninformative. This chain links TRBV6-6 with TRBJ1-5; possibly TRBD1 for D (5 bases). Trimming pared 3 bases from V and 6 bases from J, leaving 6 bases between. CDR3 length: 12 amino acids. CDR1 MNHNY and CDR2 SVGAGI come from the germline V gene (reference sequence). CDR3 in DNA: TGTGCCAGCAGTTATGGGGGTCAGCCCCAGCATTTT. Protein: CASSYGGQPQHF.

This clonotype was counted many times. This beta chain appears as a stray read in a library generated for alpha chains; its size is not informative. This chain uses TRBV7-2 with TRBJ2-3; weak D call: TRBD2 (7 bases). The germline V gene has CDR1 SGHTA and CDR2 FQGNSA. The germline V and J ends were trimmed by 0 bases and 6 bases, with 13 bases remaining between them. The CDR3 totals 15 residues. As DNA, the CDR3 is TGTGCCAGCAGCTTAGCGGGGGGGCCCGCGGATACGCAGTATTTT. This encodes CASSLAGGPADTQYF.

In this sample, this clonotype turned up a few times. Because this beta chain is a stray read in a library intended to capture alpha chains, its abundance should not be given much weight. The chain recombines TRBV6-6 with TRBJ2-1, with a weak D call TRBD1 (7 bases). V was cut by 2 bases and J by 0 bases, with 11 bases left in between. The CDR3 totals 16 residues. Per germline, CDR1 MNHNY and CDR2 SVGAGI (reference sequence). CDR3 loop: CASSYGGTVSYNEQFF. The CDR3 DNA is TGTGCCAGCAGTTACGGAGGGACAGTCTCCTACAATGAGCAGTTCTTC.

In this sample, this clonotype is medium-sized. This beta chain represents an off-target read in a library built for alpha chains; its size is of limited meaning. This sequence joins TRBV28 and TRBJ1-2; TRBD1 is a possible D gene (5 bases). This CDR3 spans 12 amino acids. V shed 6 bases and J shed 4 bases, with 9 bases lying between them. Germline assignment: CDR1 MDHEN and CDR2 SYDVKM. CDR3 in amino acids: CASRGDFYGYTF. The CDR3 DNA sequence: TGTGCCAGCAGGGGGGACTTCTATGGCTACACCTTC.

This clonotype is medium-sized by share. For a library built for alpha chains, this beta chain is a stray read; little rests on its size. The V call is TRBV20-1, the J call TRBJ2-5, with 10 bases lining up with TRBD2. Germline CDR1 DFQATT, CDR2 SNEGSKA (reference sequence). The CDR3 is made up of 13 amino acids. The CDR3 reads CSAKRGGQETQYF. The CDR3 nucleotides are TGCAGCGCAAAGCGGGGGGGCCAAGAGACCCAGTACTTC.

In its sample, this clonotype ranks as medium-sized. In a library made to pick up alpha chains, this beta chain is a stray read with a size that means little. The chain recombines TRBV12-3 or TRBV12-4 with TRBJ1-1, with 9 bases matching TRBD1. After removal of 8 bases from V and 5 bases from J, the junction contained 12 bases not matched to a gene. The CDR3 consists of 15 residues. CDR3 sequence reads: CASLPLDRGNTEAFF. Here the CDR3 DNA reads TGTGCCAGCCTACCTCTGGACAGGGGAAATACTGAAGCTTTCTTT.

Turning to this clonotype: This beta chain was picked up by a library intended for alpha chains and is off target, so its count carries little meaning. CDR3 DNA sequence: TGCAGCGTCGAGGGGCGGCAGAGGAACACTGAAGCTTTCTTT. Protein product: CSVEGRQRNTEAFF. The chain links TRBV29-1 to TRBJ1-1; tentative D call: TRBD1 (5 bases). The CDR3 is 14 amino acids. Germline V CDR1 and CDR2: SQVTM, ANQGSEA. V gave up 6 bases and J gave up 1 base, with 15 bases separating them.